The 20 T cell receptor beta chains below all came from one sample that was sequenced in a study of T cells in Graves' hyperthyroidism and ophthalmopathy. Amplified TCR beta CDR3 regions derived from RNA transcripts. TCR CDR3 underwent first-round RT-PCR with the HTBI primer set. One entry per CDR3 protein results from TCRdb running MiXCR on the multiplex PCR reads. Here the sample spans around 97,000 distinct CDR3 sequences, less than 55% being singletons. Source material: blood. The origin of the receptors is a man aged 35 to 55 with Graves' hyperthyroidism.

This clonotype was seen many times. The chain recombines TRBV20-1 with TRBJ1-2; D gene uncertain. The CDR3 contains 11 residues. Between the trimmed V and J ends, which lost 6 bases and 7 bases, there was a span of 12 bases. CDR1 is DFQATT, CDR2 SNEGSKA, per germline (reference sequence). The CDR3 loop reads CSARFPGGYTF. The CDR3 DNA follows: TGCAGTGCGCGGTTTCCTGGTGGCTACACCTTC.

The rearrangement uses TRBV7-8 and TRBJ1-2; 9 nucleotides align to TRBD1. The junction had 6 bases not matched to a gene; V was cut back by 11 bases and J by 2 bases. CDR3 length: 13 residues. From germline, CDR1 is SGHVS and CDR2 FQNEAQ. The CDR3 here is CAGTGRVNYGYTF. CDR3 sequence (DNA): TGTGCCGGGACAGGGAGAGTGAACTATGGCTACACCTTC. Full variable domain (missing parts from reference TRBV7-8 and TRBJ1-2): GAGVSQSPRYKVAKRGQDVALRCDPISGHVSLFWYQQALGQGPEFLTYFQNEAQLDKSGLPSDRFFAERPEGSVSTLKIQRTQQEDSAVYLCAGTGRVNYGYTFGSGTRLTVV.

This clonotype was seen many times. The gene calls are TRBV11-2 and TRBJ2-1, with no clear D. The germline V gene encodes CDR1 SGHAT and CDR2 FQNNGV. V was shortened by 0 bases and J by 8 bases, with 5 bases between the two germline ends. CDR3 length equals 12 residues. The CDR3 DNA reads as TGTGCCAGCAGCTTAGATACCGATGAGCAGTTCTTC. It translates to CASSLDTDEQFF.

This clonotype came up many times. The CDR3 is CASSQAPGSTDTQYF. CDR3 DNA sequence: TGTGCCAGCAGCCAAGCCCCGGGCAGCACAGATACGCAGTATTTT. The V gene is TRBV5-5, the J gene TRBJ2-3; the D is unclear. Trimming removed 4 bases at V and 0 bases at J, with 12 bases between. The germline gives CDR1 SGHKS, CDR2 YYEKEE (reference sequence). The CDR3 spans 15 residues.

As regards this clonotype: The limits of the CDR3 on the DNA are not certain, so only TCRdb's listed CDR3 is given. The CDR3 protein is CASSFYICSALAGGYEQFF. The chain is built from TRBV7-6 and TRBJ2-1; the listed D gene, TRBD2, was not tested against the DNA. The CDR3 has 19 amino acids, counting both end residues. The V gene's germline CDR1 is SGHVS and CDR2 FNYEAQ.

In its sample, this clonotype was seen once. A junction boundary mismatches the germline segment, possibly from a read error. The chain combines TRBV2 with TRBJ2-6; the D is unclear. The CDR3 is made up of 12 amino acids. Germline V gives CDR1 SNHLY, CDR2 FYNNEI. Here the CDR3 DNA reads TGTGCCAGCAGTAATGGGTCCAACGTCCTGACTTTC. It yields the protein CASSNGSNVLTF.

This clonotype was seen only a few times. The V gene is TRBV6-5, the J gene TRBJ2-5; D is perhaps TRBD2 (7 bases). Per the germline V gene, CDR1 is MNHEY and CDR2 is SVGAGI. CDR3 length: 13 amino acids. Trimming removed 6 bases from V and 7 bases from J, with 15 bases in between. The CDR3 reads CASSRAGGPTQYF. DNA for the CDR3: TGTGCCAGCAGCCGCGCCGGGGGGCCGACCCAGTACTTC.

The sample holds many counts of this clonotype. This chain joins TRBV5-8 and TRBJ2-7; D unclear. Trimming cost V 0 bases and J 1 base, with 23 bases left between them. The CDR3 is made up of 19 amino acids. Germline V gene lookup returns CDR1 SGHTS and CDR2 YDEGEE. The CDR3 nucleotides are TGTGCCAGCAGCTTGGCTGGGGAAGGCTCATCGAATTGGTCCTACGAGCAGTACTTC. Protein: CASSLAGEGSSNWSYEQYF.

A remark on this clonotype: A much larger clone lies a single base off, so this may be a read error. The chain carries TRBV12-3 or TRBV12-4 and TRBJ2-7; D might be TRBD2 (6 bases). The CDR3 consists of 13 residues. The ends were cut back, 1 base at V and 4 bases at J, with 8 bases in the middle. CDR3 DNA: TGTGCCAGCAGTTTAGGCGGGGATTACGAGCAGTACTTC. It is translated as CASSLGGDYEQYF.

The chain uses TRBV20-1 and TRBJ2-1, with 8 bases lining up with TRBD2. The V and J ends lost 3 bases and 3 bases, in that order; junction bases with no gene match: 10. Germline V gene sequence: CDR1 DFQATT, CDR2 SNEGSKA (reference sequence). CDR3 length: 16 residues. CDR3 bases: TGCAGTGCTAGGGGGGTTAGCGGGGAGAACTACAATGAGCAGTTCTTC. This codes for CSARGVSGENYNEQFF.

The rearrangement links TRBV7-2 to TRBJ1-2, with TRBD1 identical over 7 bases. Germline V gene lookup returns CDR1 SGHTA and CDR2 FQGNSA. The V segment lost 3 bases and the J segment 12 bases; nucleotides outside the gene matches: 7. The CDR3 extends over 12 amino acids. The CDR3, as DNA: TGTGCCAGCAGCTTGGGCAGGGGGGTAAACACCTTC. Translating it yields CASSLGRGVNTF.

There are many counts of this clonotype. The chain combines TRBV4-2 with TRBJ1-2; D is unclear. This CDR3 contains 14 residues. Trimming stripped 0 bases from V and 6 bases from J, with 11 bases between. From germline, CDR1 is LGHNA and CDR2 YNFKEQ. CDR3 amino acids: CASSQDLGNDGYTF. CDR3 bases: TGTGCCAGCAGCCAAGATTTAGGGAATGATGGCTACACCTTC.

In its sample, this clonotype was seen once. No conserved phenylalanine or tryptophan is present at the end of the CDR3, so a read error is the likely explanation. The J gene is TRBJ2-1, the V gene TRBV19; D gene ambiguous. This CDR3 is built from 12 residues. Trimming cost V 3 bases and J 6 bases, with 6 bases left between them. CDR1 LNHDA and CDR2 SQIVND come from the germline V gene (reference sequence). The CDR3 sequence is CASSIVSNEQFL. DNA for the CDR3: TGTGCCAGTAGTATCGTTAGCAATGAGCAGTTCCTC.

The chain combines TRBV7-6 with TRBJ1-1; D unclear. Trimming cost V 2 bases and J 5 bases, with 12 bases left between them. This CDR3 has 14 amino acids. CDR1 and CDR2 (germline): SGHVS, FNYEAQ. CDR3 DNA: TGTGCCAGCAGCTTACGACCAGAGGGTACTGAAGCTTTCTTT. Translated: CASSLRPEGTEAFF.

This clonotype showed up many times. This chain uses TRBV28 with TRBJ1-1; D is possibly TRBD1 (6 bases). V lost 8 bases, J lost 0 bases, and 7 bases lay in between. The CDR3 extends over 12 amino acids. Germline lookup yields CDR1 MDHEN and CDR2 SYDVKM. In DNA, the CDR3 is TGTGCCAGCGGACAGTTGAACACTGAAGCTTTCTTT. Translation gives CASGQLNTEAFF.

The chain couples TRBV7-3 to TRBJ1-2; D call uncertain. This CDR3 region has 12 residues. The V gene's germline CDR1 is SGHTA and CDR2 FQGTGA. V was pared by 1 base and J by 8 bases, with 8 bases between. The CDR3 nucleotides read TGTGCCAGCAGCTTAAAGGGCCGGGGCTACACCTTC. Its protein product is CASSLKGRGYTF.

This clonotype was observed many times. This chain joins TRBV14 and TRBJ2-1; 14 bases align to TRBD2. V was pared by 5 bases and J by 6 bases, with 6 bases of the junction left unmatched. CDR3 length: 16 amino acids. Germline assignment: CDR1 SGHDN and CDR2 FVKESK. CDR3: CASSFGLAGGFNEQFF. The CDR3 coding sequence is TGTGCCAGCAGCTTCGGACTAGCGGGAGGCTTCAATGAGCAGTTCTTC.

The chain is built from TRBV11-2 and TRBJ2-5, with TRBD2 matching 10 bases. The J segment lost 6 bases and the V segment lost 5 bases, leaving 6 bases of the junction unmatched. The V gene's germline CDR1 is SGHAT and CDR2 FQNNGV. This CDR3 is 14 amino acids long. This CDR3 reads CASSLRSGGQTQYF. CDR3 nucleotides: TGTGCCAGCAGCCTTCGTAGCGGGGGGCAGACCCAGTACTTC.

CDR3: CASSIGGTGNQHF. The CDR3, as DNA: TGTGCCAGTAGTATAGGAGGGACAGGCAATCAGCATTTT. The V gene is TRBV19, the J gene TRBJ1-5; 8 bases are a match to TRBD1. CDR3 length: 13 residues. Trimming at V came to 1 base and at J to 13 bases, leaving 6 bases not matched to a gene. Looked up from germline, CDR1 is LNHDA and CDR2 is SQIVND (reference sequence).

The V and J genes are TRBV7-2 and TRBJ2-5, with TRBD2 as a possible D gene (6 bases). The CDR3 is made up of 15 amino acids. Germline V gives CDR1 SGHTA, CDR2 FQGNSA. The V end lost 5 bases, the J end lost 3 bases, and 16 bases lay between the germline ends. The CDR3 spells CASSRAGGVEETQYF. The DNA of the CDR3 is TGTGCCAGCAGCCGGGCCGGGGGTGTGGAAGAGACCCAGTACTTC.